This TCR beta chain was found in a study of T cells in Graves' hyperthyroidism and ophthalmopathy. Regarding the study as a whole: The authors' 13 V-J model separated ophthalmopathy from stable hyperthyroidism. Most thyroid clonotypes expanded above 0.001 appeared in blood too.

V was pared by 5 bases and J by 2 bases, with 8 bases of the junction left unmatched. This CDR3 contains 15 residues. Germline-derived CDR1 and CDR2 are MNHNS and SASEGT. Researchers amplified the TCR beta CDR3 regions from RNA transcripts. First-round RT-PCR targeting the TCR CDR3 was performed with the HTBI primer set. TCRdb re-derived calls from the multiplex PCR reads in MiXCR, one entry per CDR3 protein. The table includes approximately 610,000 distinct CDR3 sequences, 16% detected once. With respect to this clonotype: Its target is not known.

Disease duration under 2 months; hyperthyroidism patients were aged 18 to 65. The chain is built from TRBV6-1 and TRBJ2-7, with 8 bases aligning to TRBD1. The clonotype originates from a woman between 18 and 29 years old with Graves' hyperthyroidism. The specimen was blood. The CDR3 is CASSRDRGLTYEQYF. In DNA, the CDR3 is TGTGCCAGCAGTCGCGACAGGGGACTTACCTACGAGCAGTACTTC.